This T cell receptor (beta chain) came from a study of T-cell reconstitution after alpha-beta-depleted transplantation in children. Using unique molecular identifiers, the investigators prepared the TCRbeta library. From the PCR reads, TCRdb called clonotypes with MiXCR, one entry per CDR3 protein. The sample lists a few hundred thousand distinct CDR3 sequences, about a tenth seen once, with around 2.5% in the top ten. The germline gives CDR1 SGHRS, CDR2 YFSETQ. Trimming pared 7 bases from V and 1 base from J, leaving 1 base between. The CDR3 covers 10 residues. The TCR originated in a human donor who donated a stem cell graft to a child with acute lymphoblastic leukemia. Material: PBMCs from the stem cell graft donor, obtained from the stem cell graft. The J gene is TRBJ2-3, the V gene TRBV5-1, with D unresolved. CDR3 DNA: TGCGCCAGCGGCACAGATACGCAGTATTTT. Translating it yields CASGTDTQYF.